The T cell receptor beta chain under discussion was sequenced for a study of lymphopenia after photon versus proton radiotherapy (dated by TCRdb to between 2019 and 2020). Notes on the research overall: In patients with gastrointestinal tumors who developed high-grade lymphopenia, the study compared the immunological effects of photon radiation therapy with those of proton radiation therapy. A cohort of around 21 patients with gastrointestinal tumors who received either photon or proton therapy and subsequently developed lymphopenia was included. The goal of the study was to characterize the differences between the two radiation modalities in how they affect the immune system. Paper-wide results and their limitations: Once the lymphocyte count had reached its nadir, the repertoires of photon-treated patients showed oligoclonal expansion, particularly of CD8+ Temra cells, and this expansion drove the decline in diversity. The survival association was assessed only in patients who died, and better survival with proton therapy was presented by the authors as a possibility rather than a demonstrated result. Proton-treated patients stayed relatively stable during treatment, while photon-treated patients lost naive T cells and TCR diversity and gained effector/memory populations. Across the cohort, a larger post-nadir drop in TCR diversity was inversely correlated with overall survival time among patients who died.

Notes on this clone: No cognate antigen has been identified for it. Base-call qualities are not available, and no considerably larger clone is one nucleotide away.

The library was built by means of the immunoSEQ multiplex PCR assay. Alongside multiparametric flow cytometry, deep sequencing of rearranged TCR beta loci was used to profile the T cell repertoires. Drawn from immuneACCESS, this table holds only the in-frame rearrangements with V and J called that TCRdb kept. Clones are partly lost; checked studies trace under half to an unresolved V gene and leave the rest unexplained. The sample table lists fewer than 25,000 clones, approximately 84% of them with a count of one. The ten biggest clones cover roughly 23% of the sample. From the cysteine through the phenylalanine, the CDR3 covers 13 amino acids. Only the CDR3 DNA stays, 39 bases, in frame from base 1. Per the germline V gene (reference sequence), SGHNT is the CDR1 and YYREEE is the CDR2. Trimming costs V 1 base and J 3 bases, and their ends lie 7 bases apart.

The TCR was taken from a man aged 35-49 years with gastric cancer. This chain joins TRBV5-4 to TRBJ1-1, and possibly TRBD1, on 5 matching bases. The sequencing here drew on peripheral blood, taken from a patient treated with photon-based radiotherapy. The DNA sequence reads TGTGCCAGCAGCTTGCGGGGGGACACTGAAGCTTTCTTT. The encoded protein is CASSLRGDTEAFF.